Listed below are T cell receptor beta chains from one sample, sequenced in a study of OX40 agonist ivuxolimab in advanced cancers. The data were produced by immunoSEQ multiplex PCR, yet TCRdb's version contains in-frame clones alone and is incomplete. This sample has about 83,000 clones, with 75% to 95% found just once. The material was CD4+ or CD8+ T cells sorted from blood, obtained in a trial of the OX40 agonist ivuxolimab. The receptors stem from an adult with an advanced solid tumor such as melanoma, head and neck, liver or kidney cancer. CDR3s include the opening cysteine and the closing phenylalanine or tryptophan. A D gene is named only where the DNA matches it firmly. Clone size, where shown, is once, few, many, or a class for clones that have expanded.

v_call	j_call	d_call	clone_size	cdr3_nt	cdr3_aa
TRBV6-4	TRBJ1-1	NA	NA	TGTGCCAGCAGTGACTCAGTGAACACTGAAGCTTTCTTT	CASSDSVNTEAFF
TRBV28	TRBJ1-1	NA	NA	TGTGCCACCAATAATCTTGGGCCAGCTTTCTTT	CATNNLGPAFF
TRBV29-1	TRBJ1-2	NA	once	TGCAGCGTTGGGCCTTCCCTCTATGGCTACACCTTC	CSVGPSLYGYTF
TRBV13	TRBJ2-3	NA	NA	TGTGCCAGCAGCTTATCAACAGATACGCAGTATTTT	CASSLSTDTQYF
TRBV4-2	TRBJ1-3	NA	NA	TGTGCCAGCAGCCAAGAGGAAGGCTTATTAAACACCATATATTTT	CASSQEEGLLNTIYF
TRBV7-9	TRBJ1-1	NA	once	TGTGCCAGCAGCCAGGACAGCCGGAAAGCTTTCTTT	CASSQDSRKAFF
TRBV9	TRBJ2-1	NA	NA	TGTGCCAGCAGCGTAGAAAGGGATGAGCAGTTCTTC	CASSVERDEQFF
TRBV5-1	TRBJ2-1	NA	NA	TGCGCCAGCAGTTACCGAGAGGGGCGCAATGAGCAGTTCTTC	CASSYREGRNEQFF
TRBV15	TRBJ1-1	NA	NA	TGTGCCACCAGCAGAGCTGGGGCCAGGACTGAAGCTTTCTTT	CATSRAGARTEAFF
TRBV5-6	TRBJ1-5	NA	NA	TGTGCCAGCAGCTGGTGGGGGCACGGCAATCAGCCCCAGCATTTT	CASSWWGHGNQPQHF
TRBV5-1	TRBJ2-3	NA	once	TGCGCCAGCAGCTTGCCCCTAGCTGTGGGCGGAGATACGCAGTATTTT	CASSLPLAVGGDTQYF
TRBV4-3	TRBJ2-5	TRBD2	once	TGCGCCAGCAGCCAAGATCCAGCGGGAGAGGGAGAAGAGACCCAGTACTTC	CASSQDPAGEGEETQYF
TRBV6-5	TRBJ1-3	NA	NA	TGTGCCAGCAGTTACATGTACCCGGGCAGGGACACCATATATTTT	CASSYMYPGRDTIYF
TRBV19	TRBJ1-5	TRBD1	once	TGTGCCAGTAATTTCAGGGGGCCAAATCAGCCCCAGCATTTT	CASNFRGPNQPQHF
TRBV6-6	TRBJ2-7	NA	few	TGTGCCAGCACTCAGAGCTCCTACGAGCAGTACTTC	CASTQSSYEQYF
TRBV9	TRBJ1-2	TRBD1	few	TGTGCCAGCAGCGTAGGGGACAGCTATGGCTACACCTTC	CASSVGDSYGYTF
TRBV7-3	TRBJ2-5	NA	NA	TGTGCCAGCAGCTTATCCCCCGGGCACCAAGAGACCCAGTACTTC	CASSLSPGHQETQYF
TRBV6-6	TRBJ1-3	NA	NA	TGTGCCAGCAGTTTATGGGGCCCTGGAAACACCATATATTTT	CASSLWGPGNTIYF
TRBV12-5	TRBJ2-1	TRBD1	NA	TGTGCTAGTGGTTTGATCTCCGGGACAGGGAGCGACAATGAGCAGTTCTTC	CASGLISGTGSDNEQFF
TRBV6-6	TRBJ2-7	NA	once	TGTGCCAGCAGTTATATCCGGGATCCGTGGAACGAGCAGTACTTC	CASSYIRDPWNEQYF
TRBV4-3	TRBJ2-3	TRBD2	NA	TGCGCCAGCAGCCAACTAGCGGGGATAGCAGATACGCAGTATTTT	CASSQLAGIADTQYF
TRBV7-9	TRBJ2-1	NA	NA	TGTGCCAGCAGCTTAAGGGCCGGGCAGGGTAACAATGAGCAGTTCTTC	CASSLRAGQGNNEQFF
TRBV19	TRBJ2-1	TRBD1	NA	TGTGCCACCCGTGAGTCCCGGGACAGGAATGAGCAGTTCTTC	CATRESRDRNEQFF
TRBV6-1	TRBJ1-1	NA	NA	TGTGCCAGCAGTGAGCTAAATACTTCTGAAGCTTTCTTT	CASSELNTSEAFF
TRBV15	TRBJ2-1	NA	NA	TGTGCCACCAGCAGGTCGGACGGGAACAATGAGCAGTTCTTC	CATSRSDGNNEQFF
TRBV30	TRBJ1-1	NA	NA	TGTGCCTGGACCCCCGGACCTCTGAACACTGAAGCTTTCTTT	CAWTPGPLNTEAFF
TRBV10-3	TRBJ1-5	NA	NA	TGTGCCATCAGTGATACGGCCAGGGGCCCTCTACTGCCCCAGCATTTT	CAISDTARGPLLPQHF
TRBV30	TRBJ1-2	NA	NA	TGTGCCGGGGTGAGGGGAAACTATGGCTACACCTTC	CAGVRGNYGYTF
TRBV9	TRBJ1-3	NA	NA	TGTGCCAGCAGCTCCGACAGGTCTGGAAACACCATATATTTT	CASSSDRSGNTIYF
TRBV13	TRBJ2-7	TRBD1	few	TGTGCCAGCTCCCAGGGGGACGAGCAGTACTTC	CASSQGDEQYF
TRBV6-1	TRBJ2-1	NA	once	TGTGCCAGCAGTGAAGCGAACTGGGGCGCTTACAATGAGCAGTTCTTC	CASSEANWGAYNEQFF
TRBV7-2	TRBJ2-1	NA	NA	TGTGCCAGCAGCTTATTAGGGGGAACTCTAGGGAATGAGCAGTTCTTC	CASSLLGGTLGNEQFF
TRBV2	TRBJ2-2	NA	NA	TGTGCCAGCAGTGTAGGGCGGTCGAACACCGGGGAGCTGTTTTTT	CASSVGRSNTGELFF
TRBV30	TRBJ2-1	TRBD1	NA	TGTGCCTGGAGTGAGCAGGGGGCTTACAATGAGCAGTTCTTC	CAWSEQGAYNEQFF
TRBV6-1	TRBJ1-5	NA	NA	TGTGCCAGCACCCTGACACCAGGTAGCAATCAGCCCCAGCATTTT	CASTLTPGSNQPQHF
TRBV5-4	TRBJ2-7	NA	NA	TGTGCCAGCAGCTTGGCTCCGGGAGCAAACTACGAGCAGTACTTC	CASSLAPGANYEQYF
TRBV6-1	TRBJ1-5	NA	NA	TGTGCCAGCAGTGCCCGGACGGATTATAGCAATCAGCCCCAGCATTTT	CASSARTDYSNQPQHF
TRBV6-1	TRBJ2-5	TRBD2	NA	TGTGCCAGCAGTGTCAGGACCAGCGGGAGTTGGCGCGAGACCCAGTACTTC	CASSVRTSGSWRETQYF
TRBV6-6	TRBJ1-5	NA	NA	TGTGCCAGCAGTTACGTACAGGGAAACGGCAATCAGCCCCAGCATTTT	CASSYVQGNGNQPQHF
TRBV7-3	TRBJ2-1	NA	once	TGTGCCAGCAGCCCCTCCCCCCATGCCCCCCGGGCATCCTACAATGAGCAGTTCTTC	CASSPSPHAPRASYNEQFF
TRBV4-3	TRBJ1-2	TRBD1	NA	TGCGCCAGCAGCCACCCCACCTCTATTGTTCAGGGGGGAAACTATGGCTACACCTTC	CASSHPTSIVQGGNYGYTF
TRBV9	TRBJ2-6	NA	NA	TGTGCCAGCAGCGCCAACTCTGGGGCCAACGTCCTGACTTTC	CASSANSGANVLTF
TRBV28	TRBJ2-1	NA	NA	TGTGCCAGCAGGGACTGGAGTTCTTACTACAATGAGCAGTTCTTC	CASRDWSSYYNEQFF
TRBV27	TRBJ2-1	NA	NA	TGTGCCAGCAGTTTTTTGGTCGGGGAGCAGTTCTTC	CASSFLVGEQFF
TRBV20-1	TRBJ1-4	NA	NA	TGCAGTGCTAGCTTGGATGAAAAACTGTTTTTT	CSASLDEKLFF
TRBV4-1	TRBJ1-1	NA	NA	TGCGCCAGCAGCCAAACAGGGAACACTGAAGCTTTCTTT	CASSQTGNTEAFF
TRBV30	TRBJ2-7	NA	NA	TGTGCCTGGAGTGTGGACAGAATATACGAGCAGTACTTC	CAWSVDRIYEQYF
TRBV11-2	TRBJ2-3	NA	once	TGTGCCAGCAGCGTTGAAGCGGTCACAGATACGCAGTATTTT	CASSVEAVTDTQYF
TRBV6-5	TRBJ1-6	NA	NA	TGTGCCAGCAGTGGGAGCCCGCTGAATTCACCCCTCCACTTT	CASSGSPLNSPLHF
TRBV6-6	TRBJ1-1	NA	NA	TGTGCCAGCAGTTACGGGACTCGAACTGAAGCTTTCTTT	CASSYGTRTEAFF
TRBV29-1	TRBJ2-1	NA	NA	TGCAGTAGCCTTAGCTCCTACAATGAGCAGTTCTTC	CSSLSSYNEQFF
TRBV29-1	TRBJ2-1	NA	NA	TGCAGCGTTGGGGACAATGAGCAGTTCTTC	CSVGDNEQFF
TRBV7-8	TRBJ1-5	NA	NA	TGTGCCAGCAGCCCCGGGAGGAGCAATCAGCCCCAGCATTTT	CASSPGRSNQPQHF
TRBV28	TRBJ1-5	TRBD1	NA	TGTGCCAGCAGTTCGCCCGGGACAGGGGGCTTACAGCCCCAGCATTTT	CASSSPGTGGLQPQHF